A single sample gave rise to the 31 T cell receptor beta chains below, sequenced in a study of prognosis after radiotherapy for stage I lung cancer. The TCR beta CDR3 region was amplified from genomic DNA, with two rounds of multiplex PCR being used for the amplification. The first PCR round targeted every TRBV and TRBJ gene with specific primers. Using its own MiXCR run on the multiplex PCR reads, TCRdb lists one record per CDR3 protein. The sample lists tens of thousands of distinct CDR3 sequences, over 30% occurring once. Sample: PBMCs, taken before or after stereotactic body radiation therapy (not recorded which). These receptor sequences come from a donor at least 50 years old with non-small cell lung cancer.

A few counts support this clonotype. The chain carries TRBV15 and TRBJ2-3; 8 bases are a match to TRBD2. J gave up 15 bases and V 0 bases, and 17 bases lay outside the gene matches. Germline loops: CDR1 LNHNV, CDR2 YYDKDF (reference sequence). This CDR3 has 16 amino acids. The CDR3 reads CATSRDYGPASGSPYF. The CDR3 DNA reads TGTGCCACCAGCAGAGATTATGGTCCAGCCAGCGGGAGTCCTTATTTT. Combining the CDR3 with reference TRBV15 and TRBJ2-3 gives the whole variable domain DAMVIQNPRYQVTQFGKPVTLSCSQTLNHNVMYWYQQKSSQAPKLLFHYYDKDFNNEADTPDNFQSRRPNTSFCFLDIRSPGLGDTAMYLCATSRDYGPASGSPYFGPGTRLTVL.

This clonotype was found a few times. The chain links TRBV11-2 to TRBJ2-1, with 14 bases lining up with TRBD2. Trimming at V came to 2 bases and at J to 10 bases, leaving 13 bases not matched to a gene. Germline V gives CDR1 SGHAT, CDR2 FQNNGV. CDR3 length: 18 amino acids. CDR3 in DNA: TGTGCCAGCAGCTTATATCTCGCCGTGACTAGCGGGAGGGGAGAGCAGTTCTTC. Translating it yields CASSLYLAVTSGRGEQFF.

This clonotype was seen at least ten times. The chain couples TRBV5-4 to TRBJ2-3; D perhaps matches TRBD2 (5 bases). The CDR3 totals 15 residues. Germline CDR1 is SGHNT and CDR2 is YYREEE (reference sequence). V dropped 4 bases and J dropped 0 bases, with 12 bases sitting between them. CDR3 bases: TGTGCCAGCAGCCGGTTCGGGATAAGCACAGATACGCAGTATTTT. Its translation: CASSRFGISTDTQYF.

The sample holds many counts of this clonotype. The chain combines TRBV20-1 with TRBJ1-4; 9 nucleotides line up with TRBD1. The CDR3 has 13 amino acids. From germline, CDR1 is DFQATT and CDR2 SNEGSKA (reference sequence). V shed 7 bases, J shed 7 bases, and the junction held 7 bases outside the gene matches. The CDR3 sequence is CSVTDRGGEKLFF. In nucleotides, the CDR3 is TGCAGTGTCACGGACAGGGGAGGTGAAAAACTGTTTTTT.

A single count supports this clonotype. The V gene is TRBV14, the J gene TRBJ2-2; a possible D gene is TRBD2 (5 bases). This CDR3 is 15 amino acids long. CDR1 is SGHDN and CDR2 is FVKESK in the germline V gene. V was clipped by 2 bases and J by 4 bases, with 11 bases between them. The CDR3 is CASSQNRAGTGELFF. CDR3 DNA: TGTGCCAGCAGCCAAAATAGGGCGGGCACCGGGGAGCTGTTTTTT.

To note about this clonotype: This sequence is one base from a far larger clone and is likely a read error. CDR3 sequence: CASSDSCGRADTQYF. The CDR3 DNA follows: TGTGCCAGCAGTGACTCATGCGGGAGGGCTGATACGCAGTATTTT. The chain joins TRBV6-1 to TRBJ2-3; TRBD2 matches 9 bases. CDR3 size: 15 residues. Germline V CDR1 and CDR2: MNHNS, SASEGT. V lost 3 bases to trimming and J lost 6 bases; unmatched junction nucleotides: 7.

This clonotype came up many times. This sequence joins TRBV25-1 and TRBJ2-3; 8 bases are a match to TRBD2. The CDR3 is 15 amino acids. Germline CDR1 is MGHDK and CDR2 is SYGVNS. J gave up 2 bases and V 3 bases, and 4 bases lay outside the gene matches. CDR3 loop: CASSDPSGLTDTQYF. The CDR3 DNA reads TGTGCCAGCAGTGACCCTAGCGGGCTCACAGATACGCAGTATTTT. The full variable domain, with the rest looked up from reference TRBV25-1 and TRBJ2-3, is EADIYQTPRYLVIGTGKKITLECSQTMGHDKMYWYQQDPGMELHLIHYSYGVNSTEKGDLSSESTVSRIRTEHFPLTLESARPSHTSQYLCASSDPSGLTDTQYFGPGTRLTVL.

The chain carries TRBV6-1 and TRBJ1-5, with 7 bases lining up with TRBD1. There are 13 residues in the CDR3. Germline V gene data show CDR1 as MNHNS and CDR2 as SASEGT. Trimming at V came to 6 bases and at J to 13 bases, leaving 12 bases not matched to a gene. Here the CDR3 reads CASRTGVSQTQHF. In DNA form, the CDR3 reads TGTGCCAGCAGAACAGGGGTGAGCCAGACACAGCATTTT.

This clonotype has at least ten counts. J is TRBJ1-5 and V is TRBV18; 10 bases map to TRBD1. CDR1 and CDR2 from the germline V gene are KGHSH and LQKENI. Trimming removed 5 bases from V and 2 bases from J; junction bases left unmatched: 3. CDR3 size: 15 residues. The CDR3 sequence is CASSKTGGGNQPQHF. CDR3 coding DNA: TGTGCCAGCTCAAAGACAGGGGGCGGCAATCAGCCCCAGCATTTT. The whole variable domain, remainder taken from reference TRBV18 and TRBJ1-5, is NAGVMQNPRHLVRRRGQEARLRCSPMKGHSHVYWYRQLPEEGLKFMVYLQKENIIDESGMPKERFSAEFPKEGPSILRIQQVVRGDSAAYFCASSKTGGGNQPQHFGDGTRLSIL.

At least ten counts were recorded for this clonotype. The V call is TRBV7-2, the J call TRBJ1-2, with a tentative D call TRBD1 (5 bases). Germline V lookup: CDR1 SGHTA, CDR2 FQGNSA. The CDR3 is made up of 16 amino acids. V lost 0 bases, J lost 7 bases, and 18 bases lay in between. CDR3 sequence reads: CASSLARDQPSIGYTF. The CDR3 DNA is TGTGCCAGCAGCTTAGCGAGGGACCAACCATCCATTGGCTACACCTTC.

Many counts were recorded for this clonotype. The gene calls are TRBV6-1 and TRBJ1-1, with TRBD1 identical over 8 bases. V lost 5 bases, J lost 5 bases, and 7 bases stayed unmatched. The CDR3 length is 14 residues. Germline CDR1 is MNHNS and CDR2 is SASEGT. Here the CDR3 reads CASSRQGPSTEAFF. Written as DNA, the CDR3 is TGTGCCAGCAGTCGACAGGGGCCGAGTACTGAAGCTTTCTTT.

This clonotype was seen more than once but under ten times. A much bigger clone sits one base away, suggesting this may be a read error. The rearrangement uses TRBV5-4 and TRBJ2-7; either TRBD1 or TRBD2 may supply D (5 bases each). Looked up from germline, CDR1 is SGHNT and CDR2 is YYREEE (reference sequence). V was pared by 5 bases and J by 4 bases, with 16 bases between. The length of the CDR3 is 14 residues. CDR3 loop: CASRNRGSPYEQYF. In DNA, the CDR3 is TGTGCCAGCAGAAACCGGGGCAGCCCATACGAGCAGTACTTC.

The table lists this clonotype with many counts. CDR3 nucleotide sequence: TGTGCCACCAGTGAGGGACAGGACAATGAGCAGTTCTTC. The encoded protein is CATSEGQDNEQFF. The chain uses TRBV24-1 and TRBJ2-1; 8 nucleotides align to TRBD1. The trim removed 4 bases at V and 5 bases at J, leaving 0 bases unmatched. From germline, CDR1 is KGHDR and CDR2 SFDVKD. The CDR3 runs to 13 residues.

Many counts were recorded for this clonotype. The rearrangement uses TRBV20-1 and TRBJ2-7, with 9 bases matching TRBD2. The V gene's germline CDR1 is DFQATT and CDR2 SNEGSKA (reference sequence). The length of the CDR3 is 13 residues. V was pared by 6 bases and J by 7 bases, with 10 bases of the junction left unmatched. The CDR3 bases are TGCAGTGCCCAGGGACTAGCAGGAAGGGAGCAGTACTTC. Its translation: CSAQGLAGREQYF.

This clonotype occurred many times. The chain recombines TRBV7-2 with TRBJ2-7; TRBD2 aligns across 7 bases. Trimming at V came to 0 bases and at J to 3 bases, leaving 5 bases not matched to a gene. This CDR3 spans 15 amino acids. CDR1 is SGHTA, CDR2 FQGNSA, per germline. The CDR3 here is CASSLAGGGGYEQYF. In nucleotides, the CDR3 is TGTGCCAGCAGCTTAGCGGGGGGGGGGGGCTACGAGCAGTACTTC.

This clonotype showed up many times. The junction departs from the called germline gene at one end, perhaps through a read error. The rearrangement joins TRBV12-3 or TRBV12-4 to TRBJ2-2; 9 nucleotides agree with TRBD2. This CDR3 region has 17 residues. The CDR3 region has the DNA TGTGCCAGCAGTTTAAGATCTAGCGGGATCTCGCTGGGGGGGCTGTTTTTT. It specifies CASSLRSSGISLGGLFF.

This clonotype has at least ten counts. Here the CDR3 DNA reads TGTGCCAGCAGTTTAAACGTTTTCGGCGGGGAAGCTTTCTTT. Protein product: CASSLNVFGGEAFF. V usage is TRBV28 and J usage is TRBJ1-1; D gene ambiguous. V was pared by 2 bases and J by 8 bases, with 15 bases between. The germline V gene encodes CDR1 MDHEN and CDR2 SYDVKM. The CDR3 totals 14 residues.

Notes on this clonotype: One end of the junction does not line up with germline, which may come from a read error. This rearrangement joins TRBV30 to TRBJ1-6; D gene ambiguous. The germline V gene encodes CDR1 GTSNPN and CDR2 SVGIG (reference sequence). CDR3 length equals 13 residues. CDR3 amino acids: CAWSVLGSSPLHF. CDR3 DNA: TGTGCCTGGAGTGTGTTGGGCTCTTCACCTCTCCACTTT.

In its sample, this clonotype was seen many times. This chain joins TRBV6-2 or TRBV6-3 and TRBJ1-3; 7 nucleotides align to TRBD1. After removal of 5 bases from V and 8 bases from J, the junction contained 6 bases not matched to a gene. From germline, CDR1 is MNHEY and CDR2 SVGEGT. The CDR3 is 13 residues long. CDR3 DNA sequence: TGTGCCAGCAGTGAGGGGGCTAGACACACCATATATTTT. Its translation: CASSEGARHTIYF.

Comments on this clonotype: This probably arose from a read error, given a far larger clone one base away. The chain recombines TRBV7-9 with TRBJ2-7; 9 positions match TRBD2. The CDR3 contains 18 residues. Germline V gene sequence: CDR1 SEHNR, CDR2 FQNEAQ (reference sequence). The chain's CDR3 is CASSLGVPASGISYDQYF. DNA for the CDR3: TGTGCCAGCAGCTTAGGGGTGCCAGCTAGCGGGATTTCCTACGATCAGTACTTC.

Many counts were recorded for this clonotype. The chain recombines TRBV6-1 with TRBJ1-2, with D unclear. V gave up 6 bases and J gave up 5 bases, with 13 bases separating them. CDR1 and CDR2 (germline): MNHNS, SASEGT. The length of the CDR3 is 13 residues. The CDR3 DNA reads TGTGCCAGCAGGCCCGGTGTGGGATATGGCTACACCTTC. Residues: CASRPGVGYGYTF.

This clonotype was picked up many times. The chain recombines TRBV4-1 with TRBJ1-3; 7 nucleotides agree with TRBD1. The trim removed 1 base at V and 0 bases at J, leaving 6 bases unmatched. Germline CDR1 MGHRA, CDR2 YSYEKL. CDR3 length equals 17 residues. The CDR3 protein is CASSQGTGVSSGNTIYF. CDR3 bases: TGCGCCAGCAGCCAAGGAACAGGGGTTTCCTCTGGAAACACCATATATTTT.

This clonotype was counted ten times or more. This rearrangement joins TRBV11-1 to TRBJ2-2, with TRBD2 matching over 8 bases. This CDR3 comprises 17 residues. V shed 4 bases and J 1 base; nucleotides not matched to a gene: 8. From germline, CDR1 is SGHAT and CDR2 FQDESV (reference sequence). CDR3 DNA: TGTGCCAGCAGCTCCCCCGCGGCGGGGGGGAACACCGGGGAGCTGTTTTTT. Its translation: CASSSPAAGGNTGELFF.

This clonotype occurred many times. The rearrangement uses TRBV15 and TRBJ1-5; 7 bases map to TRBD1. V was clipped by 5 bases and J by 7 bases; unmatched bases: 8. The CDR3 spans 14 residues. Looked up from germline, CDR1 is LNHNV and CDR2 is YYDKDF (reference sequence). CDR3 residues: CATSAQGREQPQHF. CDR3 coding DNA: TGTGCCACCAGCGCACAGGGGAGGGAGCAGCCCCAGCATTTT. The full variable domain, completed using reference TRBV15 and TRBJ1-5, is DAMVIQNPRYQVTQFGKPVTLSCSQTLNHNVMYWYQQKSSQAPKLLFHYYDKDFNNEADTPDNFQSRRPNTSFCFLDIRSPGLGDTAMYLCATSAQGREQPQHFGDGTRLSIL.

The table lists this clonotype with many counts. V is TRBV9 and J is TRBJ2-5; D is tentatively TRBD1 or TRBD2 (7 bases each). Between the trimmed V and J ends, which lost 3 bases and 3 bases, there was a span of 18 bases. CDR3 length: 16 amino acids. Germline V gene data show CDR1 as SGDLS and CDR2 as YYNGEE. Here the CDR3 DNA reads TGTGCCAGCAGCGCTCAGGGGGGGTGGCAGGAAGAGACCCAGTACTTC. It specifies CASSAQGGWQEETQYF.

The V call is TRBV29-1, the J call TRBJ2-3, with unresolved D. Trimming took off 1 base at V and 7 bases at J, with 12 bases between the two ends. CDR3 length equals 13 residues. In germline, CDR1 is SQVTM, CDR2 ANQGSEA. The chain's CDR3 is CSVEVLTENTQYF. CDR3 coding DNA: TGCAGCGTTGAAGTCCTGACCGAGAATACGCAGTATTTT.

The table lists this clonotype with a few counts. A clone one base away is much larger, so this may be a read error. The CDR3 DNA follows: TGTGCCAGCAGCCCCCGCGGCGGGGCGCTCCCCACCGGGGAGCTGTTTTTT. Translating it yields CASSPRGGALPTGELFF. The chain uses TRBV7-9 and TRBJ2-2; D perhaps matches TRBD2 (6 bases). Per the germline V gene, CDR1 is SEHNR and CDR2 is FQNEAQ (reference sequence). CDR3 size: 17 residues. The V gene lost 5 bases and the J gene lost 4 bases, with 20 bases spanning the gap.

A few counts support this clonotype. A much larger clone lies one base from this, so it may be a read error. V is TRBV6-2 or TRBV6-3 and J is TRBJ2-3; TRBD1 might be the D (9 bases). This CDR3 has 19 amino acids. The germline V gene encodes CDR1 MNHEY and CDR2 SVGEGT. The germline V and J ends were trimmed by 8 bases and 1 base, with 28 bases remaining between them. The CDR3 nucleotides read TGTGCCAGCGTCCAGCCCGGGACAGGGCTAGCGGGTCGCACAGATACGCAGTATTTT. Translation: CASVQPGTGLAGRTDTQYF.

This clonotype was picked up many times. The V gene is TRBV6-1, the J gene TRBJ1-3; 9 bases match TRBD1. Germline V gene data show CDR1 as MNHNS and CDR2 as SASEGT. V lost 10 bases to trimming and J lost 3 bases; unmatched junction nucleotides: 4. There are 13 residues in the CDR3. CDR3 protein: CAIQGAGGNTIYF. Written as DNA, the CDR3 is TGTGCCATACAGGGGGCTGGTGGAAACACCATATATTTT.

In its sample, this clonotype was seen many times. This chain links TRBV5-4 with TRBJ2-3; 7 nucleotides align to TRBD1. The J segment lost 1 base and the V segment lost 6 bases, leaving 5 bases of the junction unmatched. The CDR3 sequence is 14 residues long. Per germline, CDR1 SGHNT and CDR2 YYREEE (reference sequence). The DNA of the CDR3 is TGTGCCAGCACCACAACAGGGGGCACAGATACGCAGTATTTT. It is translated as CASTTTGGTDTQYF.

The J gene is TRBJ1-4, the V gene TRBV10-3, with 8 bases that match TRBD1. After removal of 6 bases from V and 3 bases from J, the junction contained 6 bases not matched to a gene. CDR3 length equals 15 residues. Germline lookup yields CDR1 ENHRY and CDR2 SYGVKD. The CDR3 sequence is CAISGQGASNEKLFF. The CDR3 DNA sequence: TGTGCCATCAGCGGCCAGGGGGCGTCTAATGAAAAACTGTTTTTT.